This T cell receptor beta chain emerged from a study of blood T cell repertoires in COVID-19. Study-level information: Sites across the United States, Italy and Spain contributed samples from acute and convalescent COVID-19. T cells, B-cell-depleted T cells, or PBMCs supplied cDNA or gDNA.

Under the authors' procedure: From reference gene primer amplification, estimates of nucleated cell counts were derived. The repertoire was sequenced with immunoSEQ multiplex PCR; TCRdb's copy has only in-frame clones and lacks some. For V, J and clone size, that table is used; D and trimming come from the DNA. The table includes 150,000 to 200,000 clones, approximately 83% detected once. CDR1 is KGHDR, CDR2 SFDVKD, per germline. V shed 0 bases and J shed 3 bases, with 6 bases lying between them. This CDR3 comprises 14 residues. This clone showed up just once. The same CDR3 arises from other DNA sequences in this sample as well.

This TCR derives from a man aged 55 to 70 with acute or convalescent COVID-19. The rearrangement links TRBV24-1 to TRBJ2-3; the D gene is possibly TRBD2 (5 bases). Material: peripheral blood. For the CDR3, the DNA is TGTGCCACCAGTGATTTGAGAGGGACAGATACGCAGTATTTT. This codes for CATSDLRGTDTQYF.